This passage covers 27 T cell receptor beta chains from one sample sequenced in a study of memory CD4+ T cells and cytomegalovirus serostatus. Clones were read by immunoSEQ multiplex PCR, and TCRdb kept only the in-frame ones, dropping some. This table holds about 46,000 clones, 60% to 80% found once. The sort gate was single viable CD3+CD4+CD8-CD45RO+ cells for memory CD4+ T cells. Source material: memory CD4+ T cells from blood. Receptors were obtained from an adult in good health and CMV-seronegative.

CDR3 region: CAISDGAASNYGYTF. The CDR3 DNA sequence: TGTGCCATCAGTGATGGGGCGGCATCTAACTATGGCTACACCTTC. This chain links TRBV10-3 with TRBJ1-2, with a weak D call TRBD1 (5 bases). The V end lost 3 bases, the J end lost 0 bases, and 11 bases lay between the germline ends. This CDR3 is built from 15 residues. Germline V gives CDR1 ENHRY, CDR2 SYGVKD.

The rearrangement joins TRBV5-4 to TRBJ2-5; 8 bases map to TRBD2. This CDR3 has 14 residues. The germline V gene has CDR1 SGHNT and CDR2 YYREEE (reference sequence). Trimming cost V 4 bases and J 2 bases; bases outside gene matches: 4. CDR3 in DNA: TGTGCCAGCAGCCGGGGGGGATTACAAGAGACCCAGTACTTC. Its translation is CASSRGGLQETQYF.

The rearrangement joins TRBV11-2 to TRBJ1-2; no firm D call. Trimming took off 2 bases at V and 3 bases at J, with 7 bases between the two ends. Germline V lookup: CDR1 SGHAT, CDR2 FQNNGV. The CDR3 extends over 13 amino acids. CDR3 in DNA: TGTGCCAGCAGCTTACTGCAGGACTATGGCTACACCTTC. Its translation is CASSLLQDYGYTF. Combining the CDR3 with reference TRBV11-2 and TRBJ1-2 gives the whole variable domain EAGVAQSPRYKIIEKRQSVAFWCNPISGHATLYWYQQILGQGPKLLIQFQNNGVVDDSQLPKDRFSAERLKGVDSTLKIQPAKLEDSAVYLCASSLLQDYGYTFGSGTRLTVV.

V and J are TRBV7-3 and TRBJ2-2; D remains unclear. CDR1 is SGHTA and CDR2 is FQGTGA in the germline V gene. The CDR3 is made up of 15 amino acids. Trimming shortened V by 4 bases and J by 1 base, and 10 bases separated the two germline ends. In DNA form, the CDR3 reads TGTGCCAGCAGCTCCTGGGCAGGGAACACCGGGGAGCTGTTTTTT. It specifies CASSSWAGNTGELFF.

This rearrangement joins TRBV6-5 to TRBJ2-1, with 8 nucleotides matching TRBD1. Germline CDR1 MNHEY, CDR2 SVGAGI. J gave up 8 bases and V 0 bases, and 6 bases lay outside the gene matches. The CDR3 runs 15 residues. In nucleotides, the CDR3 is TGTGCCAGCAGTTACTCACAGGGGGGACTCGATGAGCAGTTCTTC. Its protein product is CASSYSQGGLDEQFF.

The rearrangement uses TRBV5-1 and TRBJ2-7; D is undetermined. The V gene's germline CDR1 is SGHRS and CDR2 YFSETQ. The CDR3 extends over 14 amino acids. V lost 0 bases to trimming and J lost 3 bases, with 10 bases between them. This chain's CDR3 is CASSLEVEFYEQYF. CDR3 coding DNA: TGCGCCAGCAGCTTGGAGGTCGAGTTCTACGAGCAGTACTTC. The complete variable domain, with remaining parts taken from reference TRBV5-1 and TRBJ2-7, reads KAGVTQTPRYLIKTRGQQVTLSCSPISGHRSVSWYQQTPGQGLQFLFEYFSETQRNKGNFPGRFSGRQFSNSRSEMNVSTLELGDSALYLCASSLEVEFYEQYFGPGTRLTVT.

J is TRBJ2-7 and V is TRBV19; 12 bases map to TRBD1. The CDR3 runs to 15 residues. Trimming took 5 bases from V and 4 from J; bases not matched to a gene: 6. Germline values: CDR1 LNHDA, CDR2 SQIVND (reference sequence). Here the CDR3 reads CASSLPGQGAYEQYF. The CDR3 DNA is TGTGCCAGTAGTCTCCCGGGACAGGGGGCGTACGAGCAGTACTTC.

The chain is built from TRBV5-1 and TRBJ1-2; D unresolved. In germline, CDR1 is SGHRS, CDR2 YFSETQ. The V end was cut by 0 bases, the J end by 5 bases, with 8 bases between. The CDR3 runs 13 residues. CDR3 nucleotides: TGCGCCAGCAGCTTGGCACCGGATTATGGCTACACCTTC. Translation gives CASSLAPDYGYTF. Full variable domain (outside the CDR3, taken from reference TRBV5-1 and TRBJ1-2): KAGVTQTPRYLIKTRGQQVTLSCSPISGHRSVSWYQQTPGQGLQFLFEYFSETQRNKGNFPGRFSGRQFSNSRSEMNVSTLELGDSALYLCASSLAPDYGYTFGSGTRLTVV.

V is TRBV7-2 and J is TRBJ1-2, with TRBD1 identical over 9 bases. This CDR3 spans 16 amino acids. CDR1 is SGHTA and CDR2 is FQGNSA in the germline V gene. With 1 base clipped from V and 12 bases from J, the junction kept 15 bases outside the gene matches. CDR3 residues: CASSLDSGTGSPHNTF. CDR3 DNA sequence: TGTGCCAGCAGCTTAGACTCGGGGACAGGGTCTCCTCACAACACCTTC.

The V gene is TRBV7-2, the J gene TRBJ2-1; weak D call: TRBD1 (6 bases). From germline, CDR1 is SGHTA and CDR2 FQGNSA. CDR3 length: 16 amino acids. V was pared by 1 base and J by 2 bases, with 12 bases between. The CDR3 DNA is TGTGCCAGCAGCTTAGGCTCAGGACAGCCCTACAATGAGCAGTTCTTC. Its protein is CASSLGSGQPYNEQFF.

This chain joins TRBV9 and TRBJ1-5; weak D call: TRBD1 (5 bases). The germline gives CDR1 SGDLS, CDR2 YYNGEE. This CDR3 region has 15 residues. The V end lost 0 bases, the J end lost 4 bases, and 11 bases lay between the germline ends. In nucleotides, the CDR3 is TGTGCCAGCAGCGTAGGGGGGGATGAGAATCAGCCCCAGCATTTT. Protein: CASSVGGDENQPQHF.

This clone has more than one count but fewer than ten. The chain couples TRBV5-1 to TRBJ1-2, with 9 bases fitting TRBD1. Germline lookup yields CDR1 SGHRS and CDR2 YFSETQ. V shed 2 bases, J shed 4 bases, and the junction held 3 bases outside the gene matches. This CDR3 is 14 amino acids long. The CDR3 nucleotides are TGCGCCAGCAGCTTACAGGGGGCTGGCTATGGCTACACCTTC. Translating it yields CASSLQGAGYGYTF.

The chain couples TRBV9 to TRBJ1-1; weak D call: TRBD1 (5 bases). The V and J ends lost 0 bases and 6 bases respectively, with 12 bases between them. This CDR3 is built from 14 residues. CDR1 SGDLS and CDR2 YYNGEE come from the germline V gene. The CDR3 loop is CASSVDETVAEAFF. CDR3 sequence (DNA): TGTGCCAGCAGCGTAGATGAGACAGTAGCTGAAGCTTTCTTT.

This chain connects TRBV5-1 to TRBJ2-5; the D is unclear. CDR3 size: 15 residues. Trimming took off 4 bases at V and 4 bases at J, with 17 bases between the two ends. Germline V lookup: CDR1 SGHRS, CDR2 YFSETQ. The CDR3 coding sequence is TGCGCCAGCAGCCCGCGACTCTCGATGGGAGAGACCCAGTACTTC. It encodes CASSPRLSMGETQYF.

This clone came up once. J is TRBJ1-1 and V is TRBV11-1; unclear D gene. V dropped 2 bases and J dropped 2 bases, with 9 bases sitting between them. Germline V CDR1 and CDR2: SGHAT, FQDESV (reference sequence). CDR3 length equals 14 residues. CDR3 loop: CASSLNQINTEAFF. DNA for the CDR3: TGTGCCAGCAGCTTAAATCAGATTAACACTGAAGCTTTCTTT.

The gene calls are TRBV19 and TRBJ1-4, with 12 bases matching TRBD1. Germline assignment: CDR1 LNHDA and CDR2 SQIVND (reference sequence). The CDR3 has 18 residues. V lost 8 bases to trimming and J lost 5 bases; unmatched junction nucleotides: 15. CDR3 DNA sequence: TGTGCCAGTGAACCGTTTGGGGGACAGGGGGCTCGGAATGAAAAACTGTTTTTT. This encodes CASEPFGGQGARNEKLFF.

The chain recombines TRBV4-2 with TRBJ2-3; TRBD1 aligns across 9 bases. CDR1 LGHNA and CDR2 YNFKEQ come from the germline V gene. This CDR3 has 17 amino acids. V lost 0 bases, J lost 6 bases, and 10 bases stayed unmatched. The CDR3 reads CASSQDPTGGVSDTQYF. The DNA of the CDR3 is TGTGCCAGCAGCCAAGACCCGACAGGGGGAGTGTCGGATACGCAGTATTTT.

The V gene is TRBV7-9, the J gene TRBJ1-1, with 10 nucleotides matching TRBD1. Germline loops: CDR1 SEHNR, CDR2 FQNEAQ (reference sequence). V was clipped by 8 bases and J by 6 bases; unmatched bases: 3. The CDR3 is 12 amino acids. CDR3 residues: CASGDRGSEAFF. The DNA of the CDR3 is TGTGCCAGCGGGGACAGGGGCTCTGAAGCTTTCTTT.

In this sample, this clone turned up once. The J gene is TRBJ1-5, the V gene TRBV18; TRBD1 matches 9 bases. CDR1 and CDR2 from the germline V gene are KGHSH and LQKENI. V trimming: 3 bases; J trimming: 0 bases; junction bases outside the gene matches: 3. The CDR3 is 16 amino acids. The chain's CDR3 is CASSPTDRGSNQPQHF. The CDR3 region has the DNA TGTGCCAGCTCACCCACGGACAGGGGTAGCAATCAGCCCCAGCATTTT. Looking up the rest from reference TRBV18 and TRBJ1-5 gives the full variable domain: NAGVMQNPRHLVRRRGQEARLRCSPMKGHSHVYWYRQLPEEGLKFMVYLQKENIIDESGMPKERFSAEFPKEGPSILRIQQVVRGDSAAYFCASSPTDRGSNQPQHFGDGTRLSIL.

This chain connects TRBV4-1 to TRBJ1-5, with 11 bases that match TRBD1. The V gene's germline CDR1 is MGHRA and CDR2 YSYEKL. With V trimmed by 2 bases and J by 7 bases, 7 bases remained unmatched. This CDR3 has 16 amino acids. The chain's CDR3 is CASSQPGTGGGQPQHF. The CDR3 DNA reads TGCGCCAGCAGCCAACCCGGGACAGGGGGGGGACAGCCCCAGCATTTT.

The rearrangement joins TRBV23-1 to TRBJ2-2; TRBD1 matches at 7 bases. TRBV23-1 is identified as an open reading frame with a role that is uncertain. J gave up 0 bases and V 3 bases, and 7 bases lay outside the gene matches. The CDR3 is 17 amino acids. DNA for the CDR3: TGCGCCAGCAGTCAGTCCCGGACAGGATCGAACACCGGGGAGCTGTTTTTT. It is translated as CASSQSRTGSNTGELFF.

V gene TRBV7-3 combines with J gene TRBJ1-4, with 7 positions matching TRBD1. V lost 5 bases, J lost 8 bases, and 11 bases stayed unmatched. The CDR3 extends over 15 amino acids. Per germline, CDR1 SGHTA and CDR2 FQGTGA. CDR3 DNA: TGTGCCAGCAGCGAAGACAGGGAGGGGCGAGAAAAACTGTTTTTT. Residues: CASSEDREGREKLFF.

The CDR3 DNA follows: TGCAGTGCGGAGACAGGCAACGAGCAGTACTTC. Its translation: CSAETGNEQYF. The chain combines TRBV20-1 with TRBJ2-7, with D possibly being TRBD1 (6 bases). Trimming pared 6 bases from V and 5 bases from J, leaving 11 bases between. The CDR3 runs 11 residues. CDR1 DFQATT and CDR2 SNEGSKA come from the germline V gene (reference sequence).

J is TRBJ2-3 and V is TRBV6-5, with D tentatively TRBD1 (6 bases). Trimming cost V 5 bases and J 1 base, with 13 bases left between them. This CDR3 spans 15 amino acids. Germline CDR1 reads MNHEY; CDR2 reads SVGAGI. DNA for the CDR3: TGTGCCAGCAGTCCATCGTGGGGGCGCACAGATACGCAGTATTTT. This gives the protein CASSPSWGRTDTQYF.

V gene TRBV7-3 combines with J gene TRBJ1-1, with a possible D match to TRBD1 (5 bases). V lost 1 base and J lost 10, with 13 bases in between. Germline loops: CDR1 SGHTA, CDR2 FQGTGA. The CDR3 totals 13 residues. This CDR3 reads CASSLIRGEIAFF. The CDR3 DNA reads as TGTGCCAGCAGCTTAATTCGAGGGGAGATAGCTTTCTTT. The complete variable domain, with remaining parts taken from reference TRBV7-3 and TRBJ1-1, reads GAGVSQTPSNKVTEKGKYVELRCDPISGHTALYWYRQSLGQGPEFLIYFQGTGAADDSGLPNDRFFAVRPEGSVSTLKIQRTERGDSAVYLCASSLIRGEIAFFGQGTRLTVV.

CDR3 DNA sequence: TGTGCCAGCAGCTTGGCCTATGGACAGGGCCTTAGCAATCAGCCCCAGCATTTT. This encodes CASSLAYGQGLSNQPQHF. This rearrangement joins TRBV5-6 to TRBJ1-5; 8 bases agree with TRBD1. The CDR3 has 18 amino acids. The trim removed 0 bases at V and 0 bases at J, leaving 8 bases unmatched. Germline V gene lookup returns CDR1 SGHDT and CDR2 YYEEEE.

The chain carries TRBV7-2 and TRBJ1-2; D might be TRBD1 (5 bases). With 5 bases removed from V and 4 bases from J, the gap between germline ends came to 17 bases. CDR1 SGHTA and CDR2 FQGNSA come from the germline V gene. The CDR3 sequence is 15 residues long. In DNA, the CDR3 is TGTGCCAGCAGCCCCACTGTGGGGCAAGGCTATGGCTACACCTTC. Its protein product is CASSPTVGQGYGYTF.